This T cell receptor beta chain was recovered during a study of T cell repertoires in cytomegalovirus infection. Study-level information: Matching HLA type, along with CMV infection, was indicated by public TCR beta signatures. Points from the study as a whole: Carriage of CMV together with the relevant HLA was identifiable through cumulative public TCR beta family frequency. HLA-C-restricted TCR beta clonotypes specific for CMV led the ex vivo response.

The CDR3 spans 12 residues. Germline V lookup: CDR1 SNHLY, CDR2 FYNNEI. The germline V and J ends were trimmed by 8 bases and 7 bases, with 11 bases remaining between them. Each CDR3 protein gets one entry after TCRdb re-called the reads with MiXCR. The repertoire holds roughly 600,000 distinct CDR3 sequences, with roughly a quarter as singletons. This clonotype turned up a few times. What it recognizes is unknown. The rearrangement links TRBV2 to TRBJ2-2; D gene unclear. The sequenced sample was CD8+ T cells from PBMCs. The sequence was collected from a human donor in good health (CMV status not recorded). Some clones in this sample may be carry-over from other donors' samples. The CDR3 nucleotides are TGTGCCAGCCACCTTCCCGGCGGGGAGCTGTTTTTT. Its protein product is CASHLPGGELFF.